This T cell receptor beta chain was observed in a study of identical twins. Study-wide points: Researchers reported excess low generation probability among twin-shared out-of-frame alpha sequences. Models came in too low on out-of-frame TCR alpha sharing in monozygotic twins.

About this clonotype itself: Its specificity is not known.

Healthy Caucasians alone served as donors. TCRdb itself ran the 5' RACE reads through MiXCR, one entry per CDR3 protein. The data contain hundreds of thousands of distinct CDR3 sequences, 21% of them singletons. These same records also appear under a second study, on T cells expressing NK-cell markers. From that paper: Roughly six of the donors carried dominant NKG2C+ clonotypes that took up roughly 1.0-7.5% of their CD8+ T cells.

The sequenced sample was PBMCs. The receptor comes from a woman aged 18-29 years in good health.

This CDR3 is CASSSQGRIAAGEQYF. DNA for the CDR3: TGTGCCAGCAGCTCACAGGGTAGGATCGCAGCAGGCGAGCAGTACTTC. The V gene is TRBV7-2, the J gene TRBJ2-7, with D tentatively TRBD1 (6 bases). V shed 4 bases and J shed 6 bases, with 22 bases lying between them. CDR1 and CDR2 (germline): SGHTA, FQGNSA. The CDR3 consists of 16 residues.